A selection of T cell receptor beta chains follows, all from one sample in a study of T cell repertoires in aging, cancer and after chemotherapy. TCRdb recomputed calls from the multiplex PCR reads with MiXCR, one row per CDR3 protein. The sample lists some 6,000 distinct CDR3 sequences; roughly 25% were seen once. Input material: blood. Source of these receptors: a human donor in good health. The CDR3 runs from the conserved cysteine through the conserved F or W. The D gene is left open where the match is weak. The size of a clone is reported for some rows only, either as once, few or many, or as a class for expanded clones.

j_call | v_call | clone_size | d_call | cdr3_aa | cdr3_nt
TRBJ2-3 | TRBV19 | large | NA | CAVGDFSDTDTQYF | TGTGCAGTGGGGGACTTCTCCGACACAGATACGCAGTATTTT
TRBJ1-5 | TRBV30 | medium-sized | NA | CAWSRNWDQPQHF | TGTGCCTGGAGCCGGAATTGGGATCAGCCCCAGCATTTT
TRBJ1-5 | TRBV20-1 | medium-sized | NA | CSAREAGNQPQHF | TGCAGTGCTAGAGAAGCGGGGAATCAGCCCCAGCATTTT
TRBJ2-3 | TRBV19 | medium-sized | NA | CASSIDRMSSVTQYF | TGTGCCAGTAGTATAGATCGTATGTCCTCAGTTACGCAGTATTTT
TRBJ2-1 | TRBV6-5 | NA | NA | CASSFLDEYNEQFF | TGTGCCAGCAGTTTCCTTGACGAATACAATGAGCAGTTCTTC
TRBJ1-5 | TRBV18 | large | NA | CASSPRGEGNQPQHF | TGTGCCAGCTCACCAAGAGGCGAGGGCAATCAGCCCCAGCATTTT
TRBJ1-1 | TRBV6-2/TRBV6-3 | NA | NA | CASSPDRLGGNTEAFF | TGTGCCAGCAGTCCCGACAGGCTGGGTGGCAACACTGAAGCTTTCTTT
TRBJ2-1 | TRBV27 | few | TRBD1 | CASSLLGTGGTYNEQFF | TGTGCCAGCAGTTTGTTGGGGACAGGGGGAACCTACAATGAGCAGTTCTTC
TRBJ2-7 | TRBV12-3/TRBV12-4 | medium-sized | TRBD2 | CASSSRLAGAVEQYF | TGTGCCAGCAGTTCCCGACTAGCGGGGGCCGTGGAGCAGTACTTC
TRBJ2-2 | TRBV25-1 | few | NA | CASSEIWTATNTGELFF | TGTGCCAGCAGTGAGATATGGACTGCAACGAACACCGGGGAGCTGTTTTTT
TRBJ1-1 | TRBV4-1 | few | NA | CASSPYPGTEAFF | TGCGCCAGCAGTCCCTACCCCGGGACTGAAGCTTTCTTT
TRBJ1-2 | TRBV4-3 | few | NA | CASSQVSLSGYTF | TGCGCCAGCAGCCAAGTGTCCTTAAGTGGCTACACCTTC
TRBJ2-2 | TRBV6-1 | medium-sized | NA | CAGEPQANTGELFF | TGTGCCGGGGAACCGCAAGCGAACACCGGGGAGCTGTTTTTT
TRBJ2-3 | TRBV7-3 | NA | NA | CASSPGWGEGTDTQYF | TGTGCCAGCAGCCCCGGATGGGGCGAGGGCACAGATACGCAGTATTTT
TRBJ1-6 | TRBV7-9 | medium-sized | TRBD1 | CACQRTGNSPLHF | TGTGCCTGTCAAAGGACAGGAAATTCACCCCTCCACTTT
TRBJ1-4 | TRBV28 | NA | TRBD1 | CASISGDSNEKLFF | TGTGCCAGCATTTCCGGGGACAGTAATGAAAAACTGTTTTTT
TRBJ2-3 | TRBV27 | NA | NA | CASSPPLTDTQYF | TGTGCCAGCAGCCCCCCCCTCACAGATACGCAGTATTTT
TRBJ1-1 | TRBV6-1 | medium-sized | NA | CASSEDSGWAEAFF | TGTGCCAGCAGTGAAGATTCAGGGTGGGCTGAAGCTTTCTTT
TRBJ2-3 | TRBV7-2 | medium-sized | TRBD2 | CASSSIPSGGQADTQYF | TGTGCCAGCAGCTCAATCCCCAGCGGGGGGCAGGCAGATACGCAGTATTTT
TRBJ1-2 | TRBV6-5 | medium-sized | NA | CASSLEGGPYGYTF | TGTGCCAGCAGCCTCGAGGGGGGCCCCTATGGCTACACCTTC
TRBJ2-3 | TRBV10-1 | few | TRBD2 | CASSEMETSAYTDTQYF | TGCGCCAGCAGTGAGATGGAGACTAGCGCTTACACAGATACGCAGTATTTT
TRBJ2-1 | TRBV7-9 | many | NA | CASSLATSYNEQFF | TGTGCCAGCAGCTTAGCGACTAGCTACAATGAGCAGTTCTTC
TRBJ1-4 | TRBV7-2 | medium-sized | NA | CASSESFSSGANEKLFF | TGTGCCAGCAGCGAATCCTTTTCATCGGGAGCCAATGAAAAACTGTTTTTT
TRBJ1-1 | TRBV4-1 | NA | NA | CASSQDRRAFF | TGCGCCAGCAGCCAAGATCGTAGGGCTTTCTTT